This T cell receptor beta chain was sequenced during a study of cytomegalovirus exposure and HLA in healthy donors. CDR3 length: 12 residues. V was shortened by 6 bases and J by 8 bases, with 13 bases between the two germline ends. Germline lookup yields CDR1 MNHNS and CDR2 SASEGT. The PCR had 60 Vbeta and 13 Jbeta primers. Authors' analysis steps: Unique TCR beta chains totaled about 73 million in a later count, with approximately 11 million of them shared. This table comes from immunoSEQ multiplex PCR, and its TCRdb copy is limited to in-frame clones, with some not included. The V and J calls and the clone size are those of that table, but D and trimming were determined from the DNA. The table lists 130,000 to 150,000 clones, about 86% of them singletons.

The specimen was PBMCs. The rearrangement joins TRBV6-1 to TRBJ1-2; D gene ambiguous. This receptor was taken from a man aged 40-49 years in good health and CMV-seropositive. The CDR3 DNA reads as TGTGCCAGCAGCGCCCAAGCATGGGGCTACACCTTC. Translation: CASSAQAWGYTF.